This T cell receptor (beta chain) was documented in a study of shared clonotypes between healthy human individuals (dated by TCRdb to about 2020). At the level of the whole study: The cohort included three men and a couple of women between 18 and 49 years of age. Each donor's leukapheresis produced roughly between roughly 0.85 and 9.5 billion PBMCs. To increase sequencing depth and limit assay-specific biases, different laboratories used diverse techniques to prepare libraries and sequence TCR repertoires. Per donor, three plates each were used for CD4 naive and CD4 memory, two for CD8 naive, and one for CD8 memory. The study deeply sequenced blood TCR repertoires of roughly five healthy adults to estimate repertoire size and the extent of clonotype sharing between individuals. The study at large found these results: Across a few donors, roughly 5.4% of naive CD4, approximately 3.6% of naive CD8, 2.3% of memory CD4, and over 0.35% of memory CD8 clonotypes were shared. Sampling was restricted to blood, and TCR repertoires in tissue are likely to differ from TCR repertoires in blood. Naive subsets generally had larger estimated clonotype richness than memory subsets. Pairwise subsampling led to the expectation that sequencing depth would affect the degree of clonotype sharing among donors. Rarefaction of sorted-subset datasets indicated incomplete sequencing despite the large sequencing depth. Higher generation probabilities were observed for clonotypes shared by all four sorted-subset donors than for non-shared clonotypes. The genetic and exposure-history diversity represented was limited by the small number of donors.

As to this clone: There is no known antigen for this receptor. Base qualities are not at hand, and no much larger clone is one base apart.

CD8 naive samples consisted of CD45RO-negative cells that were positively selected for CCR7, yielding a CD45RA+CCR7+ population without TemRA cells. The donors were healthy, HIV-negative adults who had no recently reported acute infections or vaccinations. Every donor was a Caucasian adult residing in Nashville, Tennessee, USA. Blood was collected by leukapheresis, and PBMCs were isolated by Ficoll-Histopaque density gradient centrifugation and then cryopreserved in liquid nitrogen vapor phase. Purity and quantity of every magnetically sorted T cell population were checked by analytical flow cytometry. Genomic DNA was isolated from every sorted fraction and measured by UV absorbance on a Nanodrop 2000c. TCR CDR3 regions were amplified from genomic DNA by multiplex PCR using the deep immunoSEQ assay. For each cell subset, the extracted genomic DNA was distributed evenly across all wells of several immunoSEQ 96-well plates, and each plate served as one replicate. For sorted subsets, approximately 0.2 ug of genomic DNA, equivalent to around 31,000 T cell genomes, went into each replicate PCR. The purified libraries were quantified using a Qubit 3.0 fluorometer, sized with a Bioanalyzer 2100, and then quantified again using the KAPA Library Quantification kit. Every immunoSEQ 96-well plate was sequenced on a separate single-read 150-cycle Illumina NextSeq 550 flow cell. As for the authors' bioinformatics: Because only junctional sequences without quality scores were contained in the immunoSEQ output, filtering matching that applied to full-length reads could not be performed. To assign V/J genes and CDR3, sequences were annotated using PyIR, a Python wrapper for IgBLAST v1.9, with IMGT germline references. Reads with weak V/J assignments (E-value above 1e-6), missing CDR3, stop codons, out-of-frame junctions, or ambiguous translated residues were removed. V3J clonotypes were defined as sequences sharing an identical inferred V gene, J gene, and CDR3 amino acid sequence. The percentage overlap between two repertoires was calculated by dividing the number of shared unique clonotypes by the size of the smaller repertoire. RTK rarefaction, the Chao1 estimator, and Recon v2.1 estimates of unobserved clonotypes were used to assess repertoire richness. Generation probabilities were computed with OLGA for all TCRbeta clonotypes obtained by the gDNA method from a handful of donors. The source is immuneACCESS, and TCRdb retained only in-frame sequences with V and J called. Part of the clones is not carried over; for the studies checked, unresolved V genes explain less than half of this, and the remainder is unexplained. For V, J and clone size, that table is used; D and trimming come from the DNA. The sample data list some 740,000 clones, and approximately 92% of these were observed just once. The ten largest clones take up 20% to 30% of the sample.

The CDR1 and CDR2 encoded by the germline V gene are SGHDN and FVKESK. The CDR3 sequence holds 17 residues, the cysteine and phenylalanine included. Solely the CDR3 DNA is kept, with 51 bases framed from the first base. V lost 0 bases and J lost 3 bases, and the count of bases not matched to a germline gene is 6. The sequenced material came from naive CD8+ T cells sorted from blood. Read against the paper, the sample's cell subset or site label means: CD45RA+CCR7+. The origin of this receptor is a young man in good health. The chain was built from TRBV14 and TRBJ2-2; 8 bases in the junction line up with TRBD2. This receptor carries the CDR3 CASSQEMAGGYTGELFF. The DNA sequence reads TGTGCCAGCAGCCAAGAGATGGCGGGAGGATACACCGGGGAGCTGTTTTTT. Outside the CDR3, residues come from the reference TRBV14 and TRBJ2-2 proteins, so the full variable domain is: EAGVTQFPSHSVIEKGQTVTLRCDPISGHDNLYWYRRVMGKEIKFLLHFVKESKQDESGMPNNRFLAERTGGTYSTLKVQPAELEDSGVYFCASSQEMAGGYTGELFFGEGSRLTVL.